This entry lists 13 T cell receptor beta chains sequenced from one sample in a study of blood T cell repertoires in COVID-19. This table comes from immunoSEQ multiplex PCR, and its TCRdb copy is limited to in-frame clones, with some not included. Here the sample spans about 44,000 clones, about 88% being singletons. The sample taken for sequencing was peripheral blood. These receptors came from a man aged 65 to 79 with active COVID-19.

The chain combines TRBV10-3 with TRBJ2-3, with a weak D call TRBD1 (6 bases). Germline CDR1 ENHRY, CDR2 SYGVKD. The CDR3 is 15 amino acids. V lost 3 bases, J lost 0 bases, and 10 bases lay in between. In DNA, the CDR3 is TGTGCCATCAGTGAAACAGGGACGAGCACAGATACGCAGTATTTT. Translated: CAISETGTSTDTQYF.

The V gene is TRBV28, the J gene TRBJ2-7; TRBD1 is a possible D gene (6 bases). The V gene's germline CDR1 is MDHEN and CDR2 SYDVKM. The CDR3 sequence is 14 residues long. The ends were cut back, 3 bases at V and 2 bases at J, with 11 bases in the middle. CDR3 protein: CASSFFQGTYEQYF. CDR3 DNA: TGTGCCAGCAGTTTTTTCCAGGGGACCTACGAGCAGTACTTC.

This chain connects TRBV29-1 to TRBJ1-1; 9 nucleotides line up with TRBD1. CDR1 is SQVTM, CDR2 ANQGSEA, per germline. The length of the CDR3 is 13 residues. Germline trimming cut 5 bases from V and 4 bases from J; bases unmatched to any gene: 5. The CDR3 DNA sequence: TGCAGCGTTCGCTTACAGGGGGCCACTGAAGCTTTCTTT. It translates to CSVRLQGATEAFF. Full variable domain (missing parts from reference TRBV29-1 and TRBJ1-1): SAVISQKPSRDICQRGTSLTIQCQVDSQVTMMFWYRQQPGQSLTLIATANQGSEATYESGFVIDKFPISRPNLTFSTLTVSNMSPEDSSIYLCSVRLQGATEAFFGQGTRLTVV.

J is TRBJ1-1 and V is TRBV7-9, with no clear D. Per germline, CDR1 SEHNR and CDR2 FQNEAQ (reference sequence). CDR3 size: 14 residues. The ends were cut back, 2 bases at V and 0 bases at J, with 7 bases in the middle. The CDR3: CASSLQAMNTEAFF. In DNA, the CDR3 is TGTGCCAGCAGCTTACAAGCGATGAACACTGAAGCTTTCTTT.

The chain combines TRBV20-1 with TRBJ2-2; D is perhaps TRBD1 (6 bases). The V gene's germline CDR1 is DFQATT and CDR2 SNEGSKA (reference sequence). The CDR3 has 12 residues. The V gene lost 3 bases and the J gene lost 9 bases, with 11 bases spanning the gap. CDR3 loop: CSASKGDRELFF. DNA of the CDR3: TGCAGTGCTAGTAAGGGGGACCGGGAGCTGTTTTTT.

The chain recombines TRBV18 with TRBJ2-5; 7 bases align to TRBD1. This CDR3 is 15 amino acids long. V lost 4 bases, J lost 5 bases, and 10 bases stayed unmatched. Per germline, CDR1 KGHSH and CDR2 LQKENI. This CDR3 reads CASSLQQGQEETQYF. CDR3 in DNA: TGTGCCAGCTCACTACAACAGGGGCAGGAGGAGACCCAGTACTTC.

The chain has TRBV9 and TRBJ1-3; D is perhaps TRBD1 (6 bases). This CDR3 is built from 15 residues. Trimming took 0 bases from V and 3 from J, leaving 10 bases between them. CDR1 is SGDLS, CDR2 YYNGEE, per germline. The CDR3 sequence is CASSVATGSGNTIYF. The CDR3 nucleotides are TGTGCCAGCAGCGTAGCTACAGGGAGTGGAAACACCATATATTTT.

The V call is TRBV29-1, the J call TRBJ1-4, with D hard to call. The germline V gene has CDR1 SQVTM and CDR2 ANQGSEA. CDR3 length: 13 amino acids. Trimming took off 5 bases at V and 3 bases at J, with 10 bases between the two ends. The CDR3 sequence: CSVMKLPNEKLFF. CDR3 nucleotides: TGCAGCGTTATGAAACTACCTAATGAAAAACTGTTTTTT.

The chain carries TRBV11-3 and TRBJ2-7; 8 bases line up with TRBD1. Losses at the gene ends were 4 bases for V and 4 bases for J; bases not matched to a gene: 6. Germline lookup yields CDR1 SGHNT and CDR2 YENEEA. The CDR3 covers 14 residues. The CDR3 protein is CASSSDREPYEQYF. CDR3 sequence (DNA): TGTGCCAGCAGCTCGGACAGGGAGCCGTACGAGCAGTACTTC.

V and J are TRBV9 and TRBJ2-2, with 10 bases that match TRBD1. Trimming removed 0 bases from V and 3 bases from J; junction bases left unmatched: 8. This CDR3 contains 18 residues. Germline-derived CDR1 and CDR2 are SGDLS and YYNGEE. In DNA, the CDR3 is TGTGCCAGCAGCGTAGCCGTGACCGGGACAGGGGACACCGGGGAGCTGTTTTTT. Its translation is CASSVAVTGTGDTGELFF. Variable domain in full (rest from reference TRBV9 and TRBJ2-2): DSGVTQTPKHLITATGQRVTLRCSPRSGDLSVYWYQQSLDQGLQFLIQYYNGEERAKGNILERFSAQQFPDLHSELNLSSLELGDSALYFCASSVAVTGTGDTGELFFGEGSRLTVL.

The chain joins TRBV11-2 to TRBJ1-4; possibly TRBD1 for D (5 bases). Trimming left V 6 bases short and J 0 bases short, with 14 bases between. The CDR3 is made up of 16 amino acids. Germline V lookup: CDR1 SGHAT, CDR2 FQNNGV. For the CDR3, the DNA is TGTGCCAGCAGACGGAAGACAGACTCAACTAATGAAAAACTGTTTTTT. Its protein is CASRRKTDSTNEKLFF.

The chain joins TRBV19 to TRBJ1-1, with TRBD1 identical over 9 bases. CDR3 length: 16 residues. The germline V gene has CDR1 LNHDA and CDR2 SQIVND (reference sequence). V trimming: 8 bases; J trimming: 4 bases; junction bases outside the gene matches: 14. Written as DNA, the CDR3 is TGTGCCAGTCAAGATAGGACAGGGGCCGACGGCACTGAAGCTTTCTTT. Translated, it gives CASQDRTGADGTEAFF.

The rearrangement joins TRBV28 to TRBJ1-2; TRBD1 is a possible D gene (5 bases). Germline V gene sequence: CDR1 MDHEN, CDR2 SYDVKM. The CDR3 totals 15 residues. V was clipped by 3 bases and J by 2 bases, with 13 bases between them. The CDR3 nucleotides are TGTGCCAGCAGTTTCCCATCCCAGGGAAACTATGGCTACACCTTC. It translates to CASSFPSQGNYGYTF.